Described below is a single T cell receptor beta chain sequence and its context. As yet, its antigen is unknown. This record comes from a study of vaccination effects on CD4 cells after COVID-19. Study information: Samples were taken post-vaccine, and their median timing was 72 days after the second dose.

General study findings and limits: Both infection-induced and vaccine-induced clones contracted markedly at late post-vaccination timepoints. The study got few convalescent patients and did not collect any early post-infection timepoints.

The protocol was immunoSEQ multiplex PCR, while the TCRdb copy is restricted to in-frame clones and leaves out a portion. The profile shows tens of thousands of clones, around 67% of them singletons. Isolating CD4+ T cells followed about 11 days of culture. The cohort was immunized with two doses of either the BNT162b2 or mRNA-1273 vaccine. The starting material was CD4+ T cells from PBMCs cultured without peptide, obtained after COVID-19 vaccination. This clonotype was obtained from a human donor who received a COVID-19 vaccine.

CDR3: CASVAGPNQNIQYF. Here the CDR3 DNA reads TGTGCCAGCGTCGCAGGGCCTAATCAAAACATTCAGTACTTC. J is TRBJ2-4 and V is TRBV7-2, with D possibly being TRBD1 (5 bases). Germline V gives CDR1 SGHTA, CDR2 FQGNSA. V was trimmed by 8 bases and J by 5 bases, leaving 16 bases between them. The CDR3 consists of 14 residues.